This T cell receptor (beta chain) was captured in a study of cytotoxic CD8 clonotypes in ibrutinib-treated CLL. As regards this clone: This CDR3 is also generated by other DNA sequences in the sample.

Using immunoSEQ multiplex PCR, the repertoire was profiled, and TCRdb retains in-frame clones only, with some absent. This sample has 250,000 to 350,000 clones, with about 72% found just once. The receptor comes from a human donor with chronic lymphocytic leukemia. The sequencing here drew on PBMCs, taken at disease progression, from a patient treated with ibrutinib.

CDR3 sequence (DNA): TGTGCCAGCAGTTACGGCAGCACTGAAGCTTTCTTT. Translation: CASSYGSTEAFF. The genes are TRBV6-5 and TRBJ1-1; D remains ambiguous. Germline CDR1 is MNHEY and CDR2 is SVGAGI. The length of the CDR3 is 12 residues. V was cut by 2 bases and J by 4 bases, with 5 bases left in between.